This T cell receptor beta chain is drawn from a study of T-cell reconstitution after alpha-beta-depleted transplantation in children. Using unique molecular identifiers, the investigators prepared the TCRbeta library. TCRdb ran MiXCR on the PCR reads and lists one entry per CDR3 protein. This sample has 500,000 to 600,000 distinct CDR3 sequences, with 32% found just once. Germline V gene sequence: CDR1 MDHEN, CDR2 SYDVKM. The CDR3 is made up of 16 amino acids. V was clipped by 8 bases and J by 1 base, with 18 bases between them. There are a few counts of this clonotype. The chain uses TRBV28 and TRBJ1-5, with D maybe TRBD1 (6 bases). Sample: PBMCs from the stem cell graft donor, taken from the stem cell graft. This sequence originates from a human donor who donated a stem cell graft to a child with aplastic anemia. The CDR3 region has the DNA TGTGCCAGCGGGGGGCGCACAGTTGAGAGCAATCAGCCCCAGCATTTT. This sequence encodes CASGGRTVESNQPQHF.